This is a list of T cell receptor beta chains from one sample in a study of CD8 T cells in ankylosing spondylitis. TCRdb re-called the 5' RACE reads through MiXCR, storing one row per CDR3 protein. Here the sample spans approximately 180,000 distinct CDR3 sequences, 15% to 20% being singletons. The sequenced sample was blood, either unsorted or a sorted T cell fraction (not recorded which). The receptors were gathered from a male donor aged 10 to 30 with ankylosing spondylitis or in good health (not recorded which). The CDR3 runs from the conserved cysteine through the conserved F or W. The D gene is left open where the match is weak. For some rows the clone size is stated as once, few or many, or as a class when expanded; others skip it.

v_call	d_call	clone_size	j_call	cdr3_nt	cdr3_aa
TRBV12-3/TRBV12-4	TRBD1	many	TRBJ1-5	TGTGCCAGCATGAACGACAGGGACAATCAGCCCCAGCATTTT	CASMNDRDNQPQHF
TRBV6-2/TRBV6-3	-	-	TRBJ2-7	TGTACCAGCAGACCCGCTCCTGGGGGGAGAGACCTTTACGAGCAGTACTTC	CTSRPAPGGRDLYEQYF
TRBV20-1	TRBD2	few	TRBJ2-3	TGCAGTGCCGGACCACTAGCGGGAGTAACAGATACGCAGTATTTT	CSAGPLAGVTDTQYF
TRBV2	-	-	TRBJ1-6	TGTGCCAGCAGTGAAGGTCGGGGAATGCATAATTCACCCCTCCACTTT	CASSEGRGMHNSPLHF
TRBV7-2	-	many	TRBJ2-7	TGTGCCAGCAGCTTGGCAGGGGATTACGAGCAGTACTTC	CASSLAGDYEQYF
TRBV5-6	-	-	TRBJ2-1	TGTGCCAGCAGCTTGGTGACAGACACCTACAATGAGCAGTTCTTC	CASSLVTDTYNEQFF
TRBV7-3	-	-	TRBJ2-1	TGTGCCAGCAGCTTAATCGCAGGTCGTTGGGGAGACAATGAGCAGTTCTTC	CASSLIAGRWGDNEQFF
TRBV25-1	-	many	TRBJ2-1	TGTGCCAGCAGCCATGGGACCACCCTACTCTCCTACAATGAGCAGTTCTTC	CASSHGTTLLSYNEQFF
TRBV5-5	-	many	TRBJ1-5	TGTGCCAGCAGCTTGGATGTTCGCACGGAATATCAGCCCCAGCATTTT	CASSLDVRTEYQPQHF
TRBV24-1	-	many	TRBJ1-2	TGTGCCACCTTCGACAGAAACTATGGCTACACCTTC	CATFDRNYGYTF
TRBV20-1	-	many	TRBJ2-2	TGCAGTGCCCAGATACCCCTAAACACCGGGGAGCTGTTTTTT	CSAQIPLNTGELFF
TRBV12-3/TRBV12-4	-	-	TRBJ2-3	TGTGCCAGCAGTTTAGGTGCAAACACAGATACGCAGTATTTT	CASSLGANTDTQYF
TRBV5-6	-	many	TRBJ1-5	TGTGCCAGCAGCCGGGGGAGGGGACGCAATCAGCCCCAGCATTTT	CASSRGRGRNQPQHF
TRBV2	TRBD1	few	TRBJ2-5	TGTGCCAGCAGGACAGGGGCCACAGGGGTGACCCAGTACTTC	CASRTGATGVTQYF
TRBV6-2/TRBV6-3	TRBD2	-	TRBJ2-7	TGTGCCAGCAGCTTGAGCGGGAGGGCCTCCTACGAGCAGTACTTC	CASSLSGRASYEQYF
TRBV20-1	TRBD2	many	TRBJ2-1	TGCAGTGCTTTGCCTGTAGCTAGCGGTTACAATGAGCAGTTCTTC	CSALPVASGYNEQFF
TRBV10-3	TRBD2	-	TRBJ2-4	TGTGCCGCAGCGAGGACTAGCGGGAGGGCCGCGAACATTCAGTACTTC	CAAARTSGRAANIQYF
TRBV5-1	-	many	TRBJ2-2	TGCGCCAGCAGCCTGGCGGGGAAAGACACCGGGGAGCTGTTTTTT	CASSLAGKDTGELFF
TRBV20-1	TRBD2	-	TRBJ2-1	TGCAGTGCAGACTCGGGAGGCGGGACCTACAATGAGCAGTTCTTC	CSADSGGGTYNEQFF
TRBV27	-	many	TRBJ1-6	TGTGCCAGCAGCAAGGGGTTGGCTTCCTATAATTCACCCCTCCACTTT	CASSKGLASYNSPLHF
TRBV12-3/TRBV12-4	TRBD2	many	TRBJ2-5	TGTGCCAGCACCGATTCTAGCGGGAGGGGGTCCGGAGAGACCCAGTACTTC	CASTDSSGRGSGETQYF
TRBV7-9	-	many	TRBJ2-4	TGTGCCAGCAGCCCCCCCGGGACTTTCCCAAACATTCAGTACTTC	CASSPPGTFPNIQYF
TRBV14	-	many	TRBJ2-3	TGTGCCAGCAGCCAAGCCCTAACAGATACGCAGTATTTT	CASSQALTDTQYF
TRBV12-3/TRBV12-4	TRBD1	many	TRBJ2-2	TGTGCCAGCAGCGGGACAGGGGGCGCCGGGGAGCTGTTTTTT	CASSGTGGAGELFF
TRBV29-1	TRBD2	-	TRBJ2-7	TGCAGCGTTGTCGGACTAGCGGCTTTCTCCTACGAGCAGTACTTC	CSVVGLAAFSYEQYF
TRBV5-5	-	many	TRBJ1-4	TGTGCCAGCAGCTTGGAGAATGAAAAACTGTTTTTT	CASSLENEKLFF
TRBV28	-	many	TRBJ2-1	TGTGCCAGCAGTTCCGGAAACTTGTACAATGAGCAGTTCTTC	CASSSGNLYNEQFF
TRBV5-4	-	once	TRBJ2-7	TGTGCCAGCAGCCCCCTAGGCAGCGGACGGGGAGAGCAGTACTTC	CASSPLGSGRGEQYF
TRBV7-9	-	many	TRBJ2-5	TGTGCCAGCAGCTTAGTTCTAGCCCAAGAGACCCAGTACTTC	CASSLVLAQETQYF
TRBV18	-	-	TRBJ2-1	TGTGCCAGCTCACCTGGGACCAACTCTGAGCAGTTCTTC	CASSPGTNSEQFF
TRBV28	-	many	TRBJ2-1	TGTGCCAGCAGTTCTAGCGAAGGTTACGATGAGCAGTTCTTC	CASSSSEGYDEQFF
TRBV20-1	TRBD2	-	TRBJ2-5	TGCAGTGCTAGTACGGGAGGGAAAGAGACCCAGTACTTC	CSASTGGKETQYF
TRBV2	TRBD2	-	TRBJ2-1	TGTGCCAGCAGTAGCGGGAGGCGACAGTACAATGAGCAGTTCTTC	CASSSGRRQYNEQFF
TRBV25-1	TRBD2	many	TRBJ2-1	TGTGCCAGCAGTGACGGGACTAACTACAATGAGCAGTTCTTC	CASSDGTNYNEQFF
TRBV4-3	TRBD2	many	TRBJ2-1	TGCGCCAGCAGCCACGGAAAAGCGGGAGAGCAGTTCTTC	CASSHGKAGEQFF
TRBV20-1	TRBD1	-	TRBJ2-1	TGCAGTGCCAGGGGGCGGGGTAATGAGCAGTTCTTC	CSARGRGNEQFF
TRBV20-1	-	many	TRBJ2-3	TGCAGTGCTAGAAACCTTAACACAGATACGCAGTATTTT	CSARNLNTDTQYF
TRBV10-1	TRBD2	-	TRBJ2-2	TGCGCCAGCAGTGTTCTAGCGGGAGGAACCGGGGAGCTGTTTTTT	CASSVLAGGTGELFF
TRBV10-3	-	-	TRBJ2-7	TGTGCCATCAGTGAGGGGCAGGGACTGACCTACGAGCAGTACTTC	CAISEGQGLTYEQYF
TRBV6-5	TRBD2	many	TRBJ2-2	TGTGCCAGCAGACCCCGGCGACTAGCGGAAGCCGGGGAGCTGTTTTTT	CASRPRRLAEAGELFF
TRBV9	-	many	TRBJ2-7	TGTGCCAGCAGCGCATTAGAGACTTCACCCTCCGAGCAGTACTTC	CASSALETSPSEQYF
TRBV6-2/TRBV6-3	TRBD2	many	TRBJ2-7	TGTGCCAGCAGTGGAAGGACTAGCGGGAGGGCACGATCCTACGAGCAGTACTTC	CASSGRTSGRARSYEQYF
TRBV20-1	-	-	TRBJ2-1	TGCAGTGCCACCCGGGGCCTATACAATGAGCAGTTCTTC	CSATRGLYNEQFF
TRBV24-1	-	many	TRBJ2-2	TGTGCCACCAGTGATTCCGGGGGCACCGACAACACCGGGGAGCTGTTTTTT	CATSDSGGTDNTGELFF
TRBV12-3/TRBV12-4	TRBD1	many	TRBJ2-1	TGTGCCAGCAGTTTGCGAAGGGGGCAGGACAATGAGCAGTTCTTC	CASSLRRGQDNEQFF
TRBV20-1	TRBD2	-	TRBJ2-3	TGCAGTGCTAGTAGTAGCGGGGGCACAGATACGCAGTATTTT	CSASSSGGTDTQYF
TRBV4-2	-	few	TRBJ2-1	TGTGCCAGCAGCCCAAGGGGCCTAGATTGGAATGAGCAGTTCTTC	CASSPRGLDWNEQFF
TRBV5-1	TRBD1	many	TRBJ2-4	TGCGCCAGCAGCGGCGCAGGACAGGGAAACATTCAGTACTTC	CASSGAGQGNIQYF
TRBV6-5	-	many	TRBJ2-7	TGTGCCAGCAGGGATGGCGGACGGGACTACGAGCAGTACTTC	CASRDGGRDYEQYF
TRBV29-1	-	many	TRBJ2-2	TGCAGCGTTGGAATGTTGTCGGGGACCGGGGAGCTGTTTTTT	CSVGMLSGTGELFF
TRBV29-1	TRBD1	few	TRBJ2-1	TGCAGCCATTCAGGGACAGGAGCGAATGAGCAGTTCTTC	CSHSGTGANEQFF
TRBV27	TRBD1	many	TRBJ2-1	TGTGCCAGCAGTTCAATCGGGACAGGGGCGCGGGAGCAGTTCTTC	CASSSIGTGAREQFF
TRBV12-3/TRBV12-4	-	-	TRBJ2-1	TGTGCCAGCAGCCTGACTAGGCGGAACAACAATGAGCAGTTCTTC	CASSLTRRNNNEQFF
TRBV5-1	-	many	TRBJ2-1	TGCGCCAGCGACCGGGACGGAAACAATGAGCAGTTCTTC	CASDRDGNNEQFF